A single sample gave rise to the 30 T cell receptor beta chains below, sequenced in a study of vaccination and CD4 T cells after COVID-19. The treatment denotes: roughly 10-day PBMC culture with coronavirus spike peptide pools or control peptides (ViraFEST assay). Gathering of the CD4+ T cells, from the unexposed donor, took place before the COVID-19 pandemic (2011-2018). An Oncomine TCR Beta short-read assay was used to sequence the DNA from cultured CD4+ T cells. TCRdb fed the PCR reads into MiXCR, producing one record per CDR3 protein. The profile shows around 4,600 distinct CDR3 sequences, more than 55% of them singletons. For these receptors, no antigen is known. The sequenced material came from CD4+ T cells from blood, cultured in vitro. These receptors were obtained from a human donor in good health.

The chain recombines TRBV6-4 with TRBJ1-1; the match to TRBD1 covers 10 bases. Germline CDR1 MRHNA, CDR2 SNTAGT. Germline trimming cut 2 bases from V and 7 bases from J; bases unmatched to any gene: 4. CDR3 size: 14 residues. CDR3 DNA: TGTGCCAGCAGTGACACGGACAGGGGGGGTGAAGCTTTCTTT. Translated, it gives CASSDTDRGGEAFF.

The J gene is TRBJ2-3, the V gene TRBV4-1, with D uncertain. Trimming removed 3 bases at V and 4 bases at J, with 11 bases between. Germline V gene data show CDR1 as MGHRA and CDR2 as YSYEKL. The CDR3 extends over 14 amino acids. The CDR3 DNA reads TGCGCCAGCAGCCACCCGAATAGACCAGATACGCAGTATTTT. Its protein product is CASSHPNRPDTQYF.

The sample holds a few counts of this clonotype. V usage is TRBV7-9 and J usage is TRBJ1-1; a weak D match, TRBD1 (6 bases). Trimming pared 5 bases from V and 4 bases from J, leaving 26 bases between. Per germline, CDR1 SEHNR and CDR2 FQNEAQ (reference sequence). The CDR3 contains 18 residues. The CDR3 protein is CASSPKVRLQGLFTEAFF. CDR3 coding DNA: TGTGCCAGCAGCCCCAAGGTCCGGCTACAGGGCTTGTTCACTGAAGCTTTCTTT.

The chain uses TRBV10-3 and TRBJ1-3; perhaps TRBD1 as D (6 bases). The CDR3 extends over 12 amino acids. Germline CDR1 and CDR2: ENHRY and SYGVKD. Trimming stripped 11 bases from V and 8 bases from J, with 16 bases between. The CDR3 loop reads CAVSGVKDTIYF. The CDR3 region has the DNA TGTGCCGTCTCAGGGGTAAAAGACACCATATATTTT.

CDR3 protein: CSARPAAGAGADTQYF. DNA of the CDR3: TGCAGTGCTAGACCCGCAGCGGGAGCTGGTGCAGATACGCAGTATTTT. J is TRBJ2-3 and V is TRBV20-1; 8 bases map to TRBD2. CDR3 length: 16 amino acids. Per germline, CDR1 DFQATT and CDR2 SNEGSKA (reference sequence). V lost 2 bases and J lost 4; bases outside the gene matches: 11.

In this sample, this clonotype turned up a few times. V is TRBV12-3 or TRBV12-4 and J is TRBJ1-6, with D perhaps TRBD1 (6 bases). This CDR3 region has 15 residues. V was cut by 6 bases and J by 7 bases, with 16 bases left in between. The CDR3 region is CASRFAAGANSPLHF. The CDR3 bases are TGTGCCAGCAGGTTTGCCGCGGGGGCGAATTCACCCCTCCACTTT.

V and J are TRBV12-3 or TRBV12-4 and TRBJ2-1; TRBD2 aligns across 10 bases. V shed 4 bases, J shed 7 bases, and the junction held 7 bases outside the gene matches. This CDR3 is 15 amino acids long. CDR3 sequence reads: CASSSERGGLNEQFF. The DNA for the CDR3 is TGTGCCAGCAGTTCGGAGCGGGGGGGCCTGAATGAGCAGTTCTTC.

This clonotype turned up a few times. This chain connects TRBV10-2 to TRBJ1-2; 7 nucleotides align to TRBD1. V lost 2 bases and J lost 2; bases outside the gene matches: 5. The germline gives CDR1 WSHSY, CDR2 SAAADI. The CDR3 extends over 15 amino acids. The CDR3 sequence is CASSEGRGRNYGYTF. The CDR3, as DNA: TGCGCCAGCAGTGAGGGAAGGGGGCGAAACTATGGCTACACCTTC.

This chain links TRBV6-2 or TRBV6-3 with TRBJ2-7; D is unresolved. The CDR3 covers 11 residues. The V gene lost 7 bases and the J gene lost 7 bases, with 11 bases spanning the gap. CDR1 and CDR2 from the germline V gene are MNHEY and SVGEGT. The CDR3 DNA is TGTGCCAGCACATCTGGGTTGGAGCAGTACTTC. Its protein is CASTSGLEQYF.

A few counts support this clonotype. This sequence joins TRBV28 and TRBJ1-2, with D possibly TRBD1 on 5 matching bases. Per germline, CDR1 MDHEN and CDR2 SYDVKM. This CDR3 has 15 amino acids. V was trimmed by 3 bases and J by 6 bases, leaving 17 bases between them. The chain's CDR3 is CASSLGRSPSDGYTF. In nucleotides, the CDR3 is TGTGCCAGCAGTTTGGGGCGTTCACCATCGGATGGCTACACCTTC.

In its sample, this clonotype was seen a few times. The chain uses TRBV20-1 and TRBJ1-2; no clear D gene. CDR3 length: 13 residues. Germline-derived CDR1 and CDR2 are DFQATT and SNEGSKA (reference sequence). Trimming stripped 6 bases from V and 1 base from J, with 12 bases between. CDR3 protein: CSAEQDDNYGYTF. The CDR3 DNA reads as TGCAGTGCAGAGCAGGACGATAACTATGGCTACACCTTC.

This clonotype occurred once. This rearrangement joins TRBV20-1 to TRBJ2-7, with TRBD2 matching over 8 bases. The J segment lost 0 bases and the V segment lost 4 bases, leaving 8 bases of the junction unmatched. The CDR3 covers 15 residues. Germline values: CDR1 DFQATT, CDR2 SNEGSKA (reference sequence). The CDR3 DNA follows: TGCAGTGCTACAACAAGGCGGGGGGCCTCCTACGAGCAGTACTTC. Encoded protein: CSATTRRGASYEQYF.

This rearrangement joins TRBV2 to TRBJ1-5, with D maybe TRBD1 (5 bases). In germline, CDR1 is SNHLY, CDR2 FYNNEI. CDR3 size: 15 residues. Trimming took 4 bases from V and 2 from J, leaving 12 bases between them. The CDR3 loop reads CASSGVRAGNQPQHF. The DNA for the CDR3 is TGTGCCAGCAGTGGGGTCAGGGCCGGCAATCAGCCCCAGCATTTT.

V usage is TRBV28 and J usage is TRBJ2-7; the D gene is possibly TRBD2 (7 bases). V lost 5 bases and J 4 bases, leaving 18 bases between the germline ends. This CDR3 is built from 15 residues. Germline V gene sequence: CDR1 MDHEN, CDR2 SYDVKM. For the CDR3, the DNA is TGTGCCAGCAGTCCCCGGGGGGCGATTTATTACGAGCAGTACTTC. It yields the protein CASSPRGAIYYEQYF.

In its sample, this clonotype was seen a few times. The CDR3 DNA sequence: TGTGCCAGCAGCTCAACACCCATACAGGGCCTCGGGGCTTTCTTT. Amino acid sequence: CASSSTPIQGLGAFF. The V call is TRBV7-9, the J call TRBJ1-1, with D tentatively TRBD1 (6 bases). Germline assignment: CDR1 SEHNR and CDR2 FQNEAQ (reference sequence). With 4 bases removed from V and 11 bases from J, the gap between germline ends came to 23 bases. This CDR3 has 15 amino acids.

J is TRBJ1-2 and V is TRBV6-1, with TRBD1 matching 7 bases. The CDR3 runs to 15 residues. Germline V gives CDR1 MNHNS, CDR2 SASEGT. V was clipped by 6 bases and J by 0 bases; unmatched bases: 7. The CDR3: CASRARDRANYGYTF. The CDR3 DNA follows: TGTGCCAGCAGGGCTCGGGACAGAGCTAACTATGGCTACACCTTC.

The V and J genes are TRBV6-1 and TRBJ2-7; D might be TRBD1 (5 bases). CDR1 is MNHNS and CDR2 is SASEGT in the germline V gene. CDR3 length: 11 amino acids. V lost 8 bases and J lost 3, with 8 bases in between. For the CDR3, the DNA is TGTGCCAGCGGCAGGGTCTACGAGCAGTACTTC. Its translation: CASGRVYEQYF.

The V and J genes are TRBV27 and TRBJ2-3; 7 bases match TRBD2. Germline V gene data show CDR1 as MNHEY and CDR2 as SMNVEV (reference sequence). The CDR3 length is 16 residues. V shed 4 bases and J 3 bases; nucleotides not matched to a gene: 10. The CDR3 protein is CASSSLSTSRTDTQYF. The DNA for the CDR3 is TGTGCCAGCAGTTCCCTCTCGACTAGCAGGACAGATACGCAGTATTTT.

This clonotype occurred a few times. The genes are TRBV20-1 and TRBJ1-1; D is unresolved. Trimming took off 3 bases at V and 6 bases at J, with 5 bases between the two ends. The CDR3 sequence is 10 residues long. Germline V lookup: CDR1 DFQATT, CDR2 SNEGSKA (reference sequence). CDR3 DNA: TGCAGTGCTAGGCCTCCTGAAGCTTTCTTT. Residues: CSARPPEAFF.

This chain joins TRBV4-3 and TRBJ2-3; D gene uncertain. The germline gives CDR1 LGHNA, CDR2 YSLEER. V was clipped by 2 bases and J by 6 bases, with 6 bases between them. The CDR3 contains 12 residues. This CDR3 is CASSQSQDTQYF. As DNA, the CDR3 is TGCGCCAGCAGCCAATCTCAGGATACGCAGTATTTT.

This chain links TRBV18 with TRBJ2-5; no clear D gene. The germline CDR1 and CDR2 sequences are KGHSH and LQKENI. The V gene lost 3 bases and the J gene lost 3 bases, with 5 bases spanning the gap. The CDR3 sequence is 12 residues long. The CDR3 is CASSPRKETQYF. CDR3 nucleotide sequence: TGTGCCAGCTCACCCAGAAAAGAGACCCAGTACTTC.

This clonotype was observed a few times. V and J are TRBV20-1 and TRBJ2-2; no definite D call. The CDR3 is 12 residues long. The ends were cut back, 5 bases at V and 9 bases at J, with 13 bases in the middle. Germline values: CDR1 DFQATT, CDR2 SNEGSKA (reference sequence). CDR3 protein: CSAGVFGRELFF. DNA of the CDR3: TGCAGTGCTGGGGTCTTCGGAAGGGAGCTGTTTTTT.

A word on this clonotype: Its ends do not fully match the called genes, so a read error is possible. This rearrangement joins TRBV6-1 to TRBJ1-2; no clear D gene. Germline V gene lookup returns CDR1 MNHNS and CDR2 SASEGT. The CDR3 runs to 12 residues. The CDR3 coding sequence is TGTGCCAGCAGTGAAGTAAACTATGGTTACACCTTC. Protein sequence: CASSEVNYGYTF.

The chain uses TRBV12-3 or TRBV12-4 and TRBJ2-5; 7 bases fit TRBD2. V lost 3 bases to trimming and J lost 5 bases; unmatched junction nucleotides: 12. The CDR3 is made up of 16 amino acids. As DNA, the CDR3 is TGTGCCAGCAGTTTTTACCCTCCAACGGGGGGTGAGACCCAGTACTTC. Translating it yields CASSFYPPTGGETQYF.

The gene calls are TRBV5-1 and TRBJ2-3; possible D gene TRBD2, 6 bases. The ends were cut back, 4 bases at V and 8 bases at J, with 17 bases in the middle. The CDR3 runs to 14 residues. The V gene's germline CDR1 is SGHRS and CDR2 YFSETQ. The CDR3 protein is CASSPKPEGGTQYF. The CDR3 DNA is TGCGCCAGCAGCCCCAAACCCGAGGGAGGTACGCAGTATTTT.

The sample holds a few counts of this clonotype. The genes are TRBV7-2 and TRBJ1-5, with a tentative D call TRBD1 (5 bases). Deletions cut 5 bases from V and 4 bases from J, with 15 bases between. The germline V gene encodes CDR1 SGHTA and CDR2 FQGNSA. The CDR3 contains 15 residues. In nucleotides, the CDR3 is TGTGCCAGCAGCGAAAGAGGGGAGTCAAATCAGCCCCAGCATTTT. It yields the protein CASSERGESNQPQHF.

V is TRBV7-8 and J is TRBJ2-5; maybe TRBD2 (5 bases). V gave up 5 bases and J gave up 5 bases, with 12 bases separating them. The CDR3 is 13 amino acids. The germline V gene has CDR1 SGHVS and CDR2 FQNEAQ. CDR3 in amino acids: CASSPTGGETQYF. Here the CDR3 DNA reads TGTGCCAGCAGCCCCACTGGCGGGGAGACCCAGTACTTC.

The V and J genes are TRBV5-4 and TRBJ2-1; 11 bases are shared with TRBD1. CDR1 and CDR2 (germline): SGHNT, YYREEE (reference sequence). V lost 4 bases, J lost 5 bases, and 5 bases stayed unmatched. This CDR3 is built from 15 residues. This chain's CDR3 is CASSRTGGAHNEQFF. The CDR3 DNA follows: TGTGCCAGCAGCCGGACAGGGGGCGCCCACAATGAGCAGTTCTTC.

The V call is TRBV7-2, the J call TRBJ1-1, with TRBD1 identical over 10 bases. The V and J ends lost 5 bases and 1 base, in that order; junction bases with no gene match: 7. This CDR3 spans 16 amino acids. Germline CDR1 reads SGHTA; CDR2 reads FQGNSA. CDR3 amino acids: CASSARQGAGNTEAFF. CDR3 coding DNA: TGTGCCAGCAGCGCTCGACAGGGGGCCGGGAACACTGAAGCTTTCTTT.

The chain recombines TRBV6-1 with TRBJ1-5; D unresolved. Looked up from germline, CDR1 is MNHNS and CDR2 is SASEGT. Trimming pared 6 bases from V and 0 bases from J, leaving 9 bases between. The CDR3 loop spans 14 amino acids. The CDR3 sequence is CASRDGNSNQPQHF. The CDR3 DNA reads TGTGCCAGCAGGGACGGTAATAGCAATCAGCCCCAGCATTTT.